This T cell receptor (beta chain) comes out of a study of blood T cell repertoires in COVID-19. Whole-study context: In each case, the material was cDNA or gDNA derived from T cells, B-cell-depleted T cells, or PBMCs.

Living in about two dozen US areas, the participants were between roughly 18 and 89 years of age. Clinical histories supplied by participants themselves formed the basis of cohort assignment. Only in-frame clones appear in the TCRdb table, and some are missing; sequencing was by immunoSEQ multiplex PCR. The sample gives roughly 240,000 clones, approximately 88% of which show up once; 2.6% is in the top ten. Germline CDR1 reads SEHNR; CDR2 reads FQNEAQ (reference sequence). The CDR3 extends over 11 amino acids. Trimming pared 8 bases from V and 2 bases from J, leaving 6 bases between. This clone occurred once.

The V call is TRBV7-9, the J call TRBJ1-2; D call uncertain. The source is a woman younger than 45 with acute COVID-19. The material sequenced was PBMCs or T cells enriched from blood (not recorded which). CDR3 DNA: TGTGCCAGCGCGGGAAACTATGGCTACACCTTC. Translated: CASAGNYGYTF.